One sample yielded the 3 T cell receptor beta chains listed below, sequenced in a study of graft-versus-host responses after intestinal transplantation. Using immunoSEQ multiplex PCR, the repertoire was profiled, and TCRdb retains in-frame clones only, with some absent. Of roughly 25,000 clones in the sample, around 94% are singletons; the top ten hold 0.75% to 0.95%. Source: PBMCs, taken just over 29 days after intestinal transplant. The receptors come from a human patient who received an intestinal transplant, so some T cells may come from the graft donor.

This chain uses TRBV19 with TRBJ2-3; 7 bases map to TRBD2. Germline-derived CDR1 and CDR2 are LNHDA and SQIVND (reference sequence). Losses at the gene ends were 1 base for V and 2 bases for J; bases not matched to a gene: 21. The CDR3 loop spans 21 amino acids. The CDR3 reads CASSIAQAKLPTSVHTDTQYF. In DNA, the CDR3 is TGTGCCAGTAGTATAGCCCAGGCCAAACTTCCCACTAGCGTACACACAGATACGCAGTATTTT.

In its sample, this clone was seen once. The CDR3 here is CASISGLITLYEQYF. Here the CDR3 DNA reads TGTGCCAGCATCTCCGGTCTCATCACCCTCTACGAGCAGTACTTC. The V gene is TRBV25-1, the J gene TRBJ2-7, with D uncertain. The germline V gene encodes CDR1 MGHDK and CDR2 SYGVNS. The CDR3 runs 15 residues. Trimming removed 7 bases at V and 3 bases at J, with 19 bases between.

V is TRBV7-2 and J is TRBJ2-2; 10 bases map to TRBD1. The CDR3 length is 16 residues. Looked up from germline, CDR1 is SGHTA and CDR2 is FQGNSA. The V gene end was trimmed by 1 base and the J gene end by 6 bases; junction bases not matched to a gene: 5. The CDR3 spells CASSLGGQGMAGELFF. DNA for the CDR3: TGTGCCAGCAGCTTAGGGGGACAGGGGATGGCCGGGGAGCTGTTTTTT.